These 19 T cell receptor beta chains share one sample of origin, sequenced in a study of Graves' ophthalmopathy and Graves' hyperthyroidism. Amplified TCR beta CDR3 regions were obtained using RNA transcripts as template. An initial RT-PCR round employing HTBI primers preceded a second-round multiplex PCR. TCRdb re-called the multiplex PCR reads through MiXCR, storing one row per CDR3 protein. The sample holds roughly 700,000 distinct CDR3 sequences; 35% to 50% are singletons and the top ten take 35% to 55%. The sequenced sample consisted of peripheral blood. Receptors were obtained from an adult man with Graves' ophthalmopathy.

There are many counts of this clonotype. The chain employs TRBV5-1 and TRBJ1-1, with D tentatively TRBD1 (5 bases). Trimming stripped 0 bases from V and 5 bases from J, with 14 bases between. Looked up from germline, CDR1 is SGHRS and CDR2 is YFSETQ. There are 15 residues in the CDR3. The CDR3 nucleotides are TGCGCCAGCAGCTTGGCTGCGCAGGGTAAGACTGAAGCTTTCTTT. This gives the protein CASSLAAQGKTEAFF.

This clonotype has a handful of counts. The chain has TRBV2 and TRBJ1-1; maybe TRBD1 (5 bases). This CDR3 is 13 amino acids long. CDR1 is SNHLY and CDR2 is FYNNEI in the germline V gene. Trimming removed 5 bases from V and 5 bases from J, with 12 bases in between. The CDR3: CASSYLGETEAFF. Here the CDR3 DNA reads TGTGCCAGCAGTTACCTGGGGGAGACTGAAGCTTTCTTT. The full variable domain, completed using reference TRBV2 and TRBJ1-1, is EPEVTQTPSHQVTQMGQEVILRCVPISNHLYFYWYRQILGQKVEFLVSFYNNEISEKSEIFDDQFSVERPDGSNFTLKIRSTKLEDSAMYFCASSYLGETEAFFGQGTRLTVV.

Of note for this clonotype: Since a much larger clone is just one base distant, this may be a read error. The J gene is TRBJ2-6, the V gene TRBV2; D may match TRBD1 or TRBD2 (5 bases each). CDR1 and CDR2 (germline): SNHLY, FYNNEI. The CDR3 has 17 residues. The CDR3 loop reads CASSYSGSSSGANVPTF. The CDR3 nucleotides are TGTGCCAGCAGTTACTCGGGATCTTCCTCTGGGGCCAACGTCCCGACTTTC.

This clonotype was seen more than once but under ten times. The chain links TRBV7-2 to TRBJ2-5, with D perhaps TRBD1 (6 bases). The CDR3 length is 15 residues. The V gene's germline CDR1 is SGHTA and CDR2 FQGNSA. Trimming shortened V by 2 bases and J by 5 bases, and 15 bases separated the two germline ends. This CDR3 is CASSLTTGFRETQYF. For the CDR3, the DNA is TGTGCCAGCAGCTTAACGACAGGTTTCCGGGAGACCCAGTACTTC.

This chain connects TRBV7-2 to TRBJ2-5, with unresolved D. CDR1 SGHTA and CDR2 FQGNSA come from the germline V gene. This CDR3 is 12 amino acids long. The V end lost 9 bases, the J end lost 2 bases, and 10 bases lay between the germline ends. The CDR3, as DNA: TGTGCCAGTATCGGCGGACAAGAGACCCAGTACTTC. It is translated as CASIGGQETQYF.

This clonotype has a single count. At one of its ends the junction is not consistent with the germline gene, which may arise from a read error. V is TRBV19 and J is TRBJ1-1; unclear D gene. The germline CDR1 and CDR2 sequences are LNHDA and SQIVND (reference sequence). CDR3 length: 13 residues. The CDR3 sequence is CAGSSRVAGGAFF. The CDR3, as DNA: TGTGCCGGTAGTTCCAGAGTCGCAGGAGGGGCTTTCTTT. The whole variable domain, filled in from reference TRBV19 and TRBJ1-1, reads DGGITQSPKYLFRKEGQNVTLSCEQNLNHDAMYWYRQDPGQGLRLIYYSQIVNDFQKGDIAEGYSVSREKKESFPLTVTSAQKNPTAFYLCAGSSRVAGGAFFGQGTRLTVV.

This clonotype was counted a few times. The chain couples TRBV25-1 to TRBJ2-3; 7 bases agree with TRBD2. The CDR3 consists of 14 residues. Germline V lookup: CDR1 MGHDK, CDR2 SYGVNS. The trim removed 5 bases at V and 6 bases at J, leaving 8 bases unmatched. The CDR3, as DNA: TGTGCCAGCAGTAGGCGGGGAGGGGCGGATACGCAGTATTTT. This codes for CASSRRGGADTQYF.

A note on this clonotype: A much larger clone sits a single nucleotide away, making a read error possible. J is TRBJ1-5 and V is TRBV7-9; D is possibly TRBD1 (5 bases). CDR3 length: 17 residues. CDR1 and CDR2 from the germline V gene are SEHNR and FQNEAQ (reference sequence). V lost 5 bases and J 0 bases, leaving 17 bases between the germline ends. The CDR3 loop reads CASSKWIGANSNQPQHF. The CDR3 nucleotides are TGTGCCAGCAGCAAATGGATAGGGGCTAATAGCAATCAGCCCCAGCATTTT.

This clonotype showed up many times. The chain employs TRBV5-6 and TRBJ1-4; TRBD1 is a possible D gene (5 bases). The CDR3 covers 14 residues. V lost 0 bases to trimming and J lost 8 bases, with 11 bases between them. Per germline, CDR1 SGHDT and CDR2 YYEEEE. The CDR3 coding sequence is TGTGCCAGCAGCTTGGCCGGGGCCCAAGAAAAACTGTTTTTT. The encoded protein is CASSLAGAQEKLFF.

As DNA, the CDR3 is TGTGCCAGCAGTTTCCCCCGACTAGCGGGAGGGCCCTTGCAGACCCAGTACTTC. It encodes CASSFPRLAGGPLQTQYF. This chain links TRBV7-9 with TRBJ2-5, with 14 bases lining up with TRBD2. Trimming removed 6 bases from V and 6 bases from J; junction bases left unmatched: 15. CDR3 size: 18 residues. Germline lookup yields CDR1 SEHNR and CDR2 FQNEAQ (reference sequence). The full variable domain, in which reference TRBV7-9 and TRBJ2-5 provide the parts outside the CDR3, is DTGVSQNPRHKITKRGQNVTFRCDPISEHNRLYWYRQTLGQGPEFLTYFQNEAQLEKSRLLSDRFSAERPKGSFSTLEIQRTEQGDSAMYLCASSFPRLAGGPLQTQYFGPGTRLLVL.

The chain employs TRBV25-1 and TRBJ1-4; D unresolved. The CDR3 extends over 12 amino acids. Germline loops: CDR1 MGHDK, CDR2 SYGVNS. The V gene lost 5 bases and the J gene lost 7 bases, with 8 bases spanning the gap. DNA for the CDR3: TGTGCCAGCAGTTCAGGTTTTGAAAAACTGTTTTTT. Residues: CASSSGFEKLFF.

In its sample, this clonotype was seen a few times. The chain has TRBV14 and TRBJ2-7, with 9 bases matching TRBD2. Germline-derived CDR1 and CDR2 are SGHDN and FVKESK. Unmatched junction bases numbered 5, after V lost 4 bases and J lost 4 bases. The CDR3 sequence is 14 residues long. The chain's CDR3 is CASSPLLAGYEQYF. As DNA, the CDR3 is TGTGCCAGCAGCCCGTTGCTAGCGGGATACGAGCAGTACTTC. The whole variable domain, filled in from reference TRBV14 and TRBJ2-7, reads EAGVTQFPSHSVIEKGQTVTLRCDPISGHDNLYWYRRVMGKEIKFLLHFVKESKQDESGMPNNRFLAERTGGTYSTLKVQPAELEDSGVYFCASSPLLAGYEQYFGPGTRLTVT.

A word on this clonotype: Since the CDR3 does not end with the conserved phenylalanine or tryptophan, this likely comes from a read error. The chain combines TRBV6-6 with TRBJ1-1; 7 nucleotides align to TRBD1. This CDR3 has 13 residues. The junction had 5 bases not matched to a gene; V was cut back by 7 bases and J by 3 bases. The germline V gene encodes CDR1 MNHNY and CDR2 SVGAGI (reference sequence). The DNA of the CDR3 is TGTGCCAGCATCAAGGGGGCCGACACTGAAGCTTTCCTT. It encodes CASIKGADTEAFL.

Worth noting for this clonotype: The CDR3 ends on some other residue instead of the conserved phenylalanine or tryptophan, so this is likely a read error. Because the CDR3's place on the DNA is in doubt, the DNA is left out and the CDR3 is given as listed by TCRdb. The chain couples TRBV2 to TRBJ1-3. Ends included, the CDR3 has 10 residues. Germline-derived CDR1 and CDR2 are SNHLY and FYNNEI. The CDR3 region is CASSKREGNT.

J is TRBJ2-5 and V is TRBV20-1; 7 nucleotides match TRBD1. In germline, CDR1 is DFQATT, CDR2 SNEGSKA (reference sequence). The CDR3 is 15 amino acids. V was pared by 5 bases and J by 2 bases, with 11 bases of the junction left unmatched. The CDR3 DNA sequence: TGCAGTGCTCCTTTAAGACAGGGTACACAAGAGACCCAGTACTTC. Translated, it gives CSAPLRQGTQETQYF.

This clonotype was found many times. The DNA of the CDR3 is TGCAGTGCTAGAGAAGGGACCCAGTACTTC. Its translation: CSAREGTQYF. The chain links TRBV20-1 to TRBJ2-5; no definite D call. CDR3 length: 10 amino acids. CDR1 and CDR2 (germline): DFQATT, SNEGSKA (reference sequence). V lost 0 bases and J 7 bases, leaving 3 bases between the germline ends.

The chain joins TRBV12-3 or TRBV12-4 to TRBJ2-7, with a weak D call TRBD2 (7 bases). The V gene lost 5 bases and the J gene lost 5 bases, with 19 bases spanning the gap. The CDR3 covers 15 residues. For the CDR3, the DNA is TGTGCCAGCAGTCCCTTGGGGGCGCGGGGGAACGAGCAGTACTTC. Protein: CASSPLGARGNEQYF.

This clonotype has only a few counts. The rearrangement joins TRBV6-1 to TRBJ2-2; TRBD1 is a possible D gene (6 bases). Germline CDR1 is MNHNS and CDR2 is SASEGT. V lost 6 bases and J 4 bases, leaving 15 bases between the germline ends. The CDR3 consists of 15 residues. The CDR3 DNA is TGTGCCAGCAGGACCGGGACAACCACCACCGGGGAGCTGTTTTTT. Translated: CASRTGTTTTGELFF.

This clonotype was counted a few times. The J gene is TRBJ2-5, the V gene TRBV29-1, with TRBD1 matching 7 bases. The CDR3 runs 16 residues. Unmatched junction bases numbered 12, after V lost 0 bases and J lost 5 bases. Germline V CDR1 and CDR2: SQVTM, ANQGSEA. CDR3 sequence reads: CSVEDLSDRHRETQYF. Here the CDR3 DNA reads TGCAGCGTTGAAGATCTGTCGGACAGGCATAGGGAGACCCAGTACTTC.